The 13 T cell receptor beta chains below all came from one sample that was sequenced in a study of T cell changes during pregnancy in multiple sclerosis. The protocol was immunoSEQ multiplex PCR, while the TCRdb copy is restricted to in-frame clones and leaves out a portion. The table has some 50,000 clones, about 91% seen once. Source: peripheral blood, taken after pregnancy. The origin of the receptors is a female donor with multiple sclerosis, enrolled in a pregnancy study.

In this sample, this clone turned up once. V is TRBV2 and J is TRBJ1-1; 9 nucleotides align to TRBD1. The V gene's germline CDR1 is SNHLY and CDR2 FYNNEI. This CDR3 contains 18 residues. After removal of 3 bases from V and 0 bases from J, the junction contained 11 bases not matched to a gene. CDR3 coding DNA: TGTGCCAGCAGTGACGGGGGGCGGGACAGGGCGATGAACACTGAAGCTTTCTTT. Amino acid sequence: CASSDGGRDRAMNTEAFF.

The J gene is TRBJ1-2, the V gene TRBV4-1; D gene uncertain. The V gene's germline CDR1 is MGHRA and CDR2 YSYEKL. The V and J ends lost 1 base and 4 bases respectively, with 10 bases between them. The CDR3 is 14 amino acids. The CDR3 DNA reads as TGCGCCAGCAGCCAAGGGACCGGGAGCTATGGCTACACCTTC. Protein product: CASSQGTGSYGYTF.

The chain employs TRBV15 and TRBJ2-7; 10 bases match TRBD2. The CDR3 is 14 residues long. Trimming cost V 8 bases and J 3 bases; bases outside gene matches: 7. Germline CDR1 reads LNHNV; CDR2 reads YYDKDF (reference sequence). CDR3 residues: CATRSGGRYYEQYF. Written as DNA, the CDR3 is TGTGCCACCCGTAGCGGGGGGCGGTACTACGAGCAGTACTTC.

The V and J genes are TRBV7-2 and TRBJ1-2; D possibly corresponds to TRBD1 (6 bases). V lost 5 bases and J 6 bases, leaving 22 bases between the germline ends. From germline, CDR1 is SGHTA and CDR2 FQGNSA. CDR3 size: 16 residues. The CDR3 region is CASSLRITGSRDGYTF. The CDR3 bases are TGTGCCAGCAGCCTACGCATAACAGGGTCCCGGGATGGCTACACCTTC. The full variable domain, its missing parts supplied by reference TRBV7-2 and TRBJ1-2, is GAGVSQSPSNKVTEKGKDVELRCDPISGHTALYWYRQSLGQGLEFLIYFQGNSAPDKSGLPSDRFSAERTGGSVSTLTIQRTQQEDSAVYLCASSLRITGSRDGYTFGSGTRLTVV.

V is TRBV18 and J is TRBJ2-3; 12 bases agree with TRBD2. V lost 4 bases to trimming and J lost 4 bases; unmatched junction nucleotides: 9. This CDR3 is built from 17 residues. Germline V gene data show CDR1 as KGHSH and CDR2 as LQKENI. The CDR3 sequence: CASSLITSGGTSDTQYF. DNA of the CDR3: TGTGCCAGCTCACTGATTACTAGCGGGGGGACCTCAGATACGCAGTATTTT.

The chain couples TRBV2 to TRBJ1-1; no definite D call. V lost 8 bases and J lost 1, with 5 bases in between. CDR3 length: 11 amino acids. The germline V gene has CDR1 SNHLY and CDR2 FYNNEI. Here the CDR3 reads CASQANTEAFF. The DNA of the CDR3 is TGTGCCAGCCAAGCGAACACTGAAGCTTTCTTT.

This sequence joins TRBV7-6 and TRBJ2-7, with TRBD1 matching 10 bases. This CDR3 has 14 amino acids. CDR1 and CDR2 from the germline V gene are SGHVS and FNYEAQ. J lost 10 bases, V lost 5 bases, and 11 bases had no gene match. The CDR3 sequence: CASSPGQGVGKQYF. The CDR3 DNA is TGTGCCAGCAGCCCCGGACAGGGGGTAGGAAAACAGTACTTC.

The chain has TRBV7-2 and TRBJ2-1; D may be TRBD2 (6 bases). Germline V gives CDR1 SGHTA, CDR2 FQGNSA. This CDR3 is built from 15 residues. V lost 5 bases to trimming and J lost 8 bases, with 19 bases between them. The CDR3 reads CASSRRLVTRDEQFF. The CDR3 DNA is TGTGCCAGCAGCCGCCGACTAGTAACGCGGGATGAGCAGTTCTTC.

The chain is built from TRBV19 and TRBJ2-3; 10 bases are shared with TRBD2. The CDR3 loop spans 16 amino acids. Per the germline V gene, CDR1 is LNHDA and CDR2 is SQIVND (reference sequence). The trim removed 6 bases at V and 0 bases at J, leaving 6 bases unmatched. CDR3 protein: CASSRTSGVSTDTQYF. CDR3 in DNA: TGTGCCAGTAGCCGCACTAGCGGGGTTAGCACAGATACGCAGTATTTT.

A word on this clone: Germline is not matched at one junction end, which may reflect a read error. The V and J genes are TRBV19 and TRBJ1-5; D is unclear. This CDR3 spans 11 amino acids. Germline values: CDR1 LNHDA, CDR2 SQIVND (reference sequence). CDR3 in amino acids: CASSRLYSLAF. CDR3 nucleotides: TGTGCCAGTAGTAGGTTGTACTCTCTAGCTTTT.

The chain is built from TRBV7-9 and TRBJ1-1; D is uncertain. The V gene's germline CDR1 is SEHNR and CDR2 FQNEAQ (reference sequence). This CDR3 spans 13 amino acids. Deletions cut 0 bases from V and 7 bases from J, with 9 bases between. CDR3 nucleotide sequence: TGTGCCAGCAGCTTAGCCCTCCTAGATGAAGCTTTCTTT. Translation gives CASSLALLDEAFF.

CDR3 DNA sequence: TGTGCCAGCAGTGAACCTCGGAGGGGAAACAATGAGCAGTTCTTC. It translates to CASSEPRRGNNEQFF. The chain carries TRBV25-1 and TRBJ2-1; a weak D match, TRBD2 (6 bases). The CDR3 length is 15 residues. Between the trimmed V and J ends, which lost 2 bases and 5 bases, there was a span of 13 bases. The V gene's germline CDR1 is MGHDK and CDR2 SYGVNS.

This chain joins TRBV7-3 and TRBJ2-5; a weak D match, TRBD1 (5 bases). The CDR3 consists of 13 residues. Trimming shortened V by 1 base and J by 7 bases, and 10 bases separated the two germline ends. The germline CDR1 and CDR2 sequences are SGHTA and FQGTGA. CDR3: CASSLMGQGTQYF. Here the CDR3 DNA reads TGTGCCAGCAGCTTAATGGGCCAGGGGACCCAGTACTTC. Full variable domain (missing parts from reference TRBV7-3 and TRBJ2-5): GAGVSQTPSNKVTEKGKYVELRCDPISGHTALYWYRQSLGQGPEFLIYFQGTGAADDSGLPNDRFFAVRPEGSVSTLKIQRTERGDSAVYLCASSLMGQGTQYFGPGTRLLVL.